These T cell receptor beta chains were read from a single sample in a study of shared clonotypes between healthy human individuals. Some clones are missing from TCRdb's copy, which holds only in-frame ones; the method was immunoSEQ multiplex PCR. Seen here are some 2 million clones, about 95% observed once, and the top ten hold around 1.1%. Sequenced: naive CD8+ T cells sorted from blood. All receptors come from a man younger than 35 in good health. CDR3s include the opening cysteine and the closing phenylalanine or tryptophan. D genes are given only for firm matches. Size is omitted from some rows. Given values are once, few, many or a class for expanded clones.

CDR3nt: TGCGCCAGCAGTGAATTGGGATCCGGGGAGCTGTTTTTT; CDR3aa: CASSELGSGELFF; v_gene: TRBV10-1; abundance: NA; j_gene: TRBJ2-2; d_gene: NA
CDR3nt: TGTGCCAGCAGTTACATTGGACAGCAAGAGACCCAGTACTTC; CDR3aa: CASSYIGQQETQYF; v_gene: TRBV6-5; abundance: NA; j_gene: TRBJ2-5; d_gene: NA
CDR3nt: TGTGCCAGCAGCGTAGGGGGGGCCACGGTGAGCTACACCTTC; CDR3aa: CASSVGGATVSYTF; v_gene: TRBV9; abundance: NA; j_gene: TRBJ1-2; d_gene: NA
CDR3nt: TGTGCCGGGGCCGCGGGCTCTGGAAACACCATATATTTT; CDR3aa: CAGAAGSGNTIYF; v_gene: TRBV28; abundance: NA; j_gene: TRBJ1-3; d_gene: NA
CDR3nt: TGTGCCAGCAGGCCGGGACAGGGTCGACACGAGCAGTACTTC; CDR3aa: CASRPGQGRHEQYF; v_gene: TRBV6-5; abundance: NA; j_gene: TRBJ2-7; d_gene: TRBD1
CDR3nt: TGCGCCAGCAGTTCAACGTTTGGGGATACGCAGTATTTT; CDR3aa: CASSSTFGDTQYF; v_gene: TRBV10-1; abundance: NA; j_gene: TRBJ2-3; d_gene: NA
CDR3nt: TGTGCCAGTATCGAAGGGCAGGGGGCTGTCACTGAAGCTTTCTTT; CDR3aa: CASIEGQGAVTEAFF; v_gene: TRBV19; abundance: NA; j_gene: TRBJ1-1; d_gene: TRBD1
CDR3nt: TGTGCCAGCAGCTTAGGAAGGGCTTCGGGTGTAGCTTTCTTT; CDR3aa: CASSLGRASGVAFF; v_gene: TRBV13; abundance: NA; j_gene: TRBJ1-1; d_gene: NA
CDR3nt: TGTGCCATCAGTGAGTCAGACAGGGGGCTTCCAGATACGCAGTATTTT; CDR3aa: CAISESDRGLPDTQYF; v_gene: TRBV10-3; abundance: NA; j_gene: TRBJ2-3; d_gene: TRBD1
CDR3nt: TGTGCCAGCAGCCGGGACACTTTTACCTACGAGCAGTACTTC; CDR3aa: CASSRDTFTYEQYF; v_gene: TRBV9; abundance: NA; j_gene: TRBJ2-7; d_gene: NA
CDR3nt: TGTGCCAGCAGTTGGGTCGATGGGGAGACCCAGTACTTC; CDR3aa: CASSWVDGETQYF; v_gene: TRBV27; abundance: NA; j_gene: TRBJ2-5; d_gene: NA
CDR3nt: TGCGCCAGCAGCCCGTTGGGGGCAGCAAACACTGAAGCTTTCTTT; CDR3aa: CASSPLGAANTEAFF; v_gene: TRBV5-1; abundance: NA; j_gene: TRBJ1-1; d_gene: NA
CDR3nt: TGTGCCATCAGTGATCCGGAGGGGTACACTGAAGCTTTCTTT; CDR3aa: CAISDPEGYTEAFF; v_gene: TRBV10-3; abundance: NA; j_gene: TRBJ1-1; d_gene: NA
CDR3nt: TGTGCCAGCAGCCAAGCGGGGGCCGGGGAGCTGTTTTTT; CDR3aa: CASSQAGAGELFF; v_gene: TRBV4-2; abundance: NA; j_gene: TRBJ2-2; d_gene: NA
CDR3nt: TGTGCCAGCAGTGAGCCCATTTTGGACCTTAGCAATCAGCCCCAGCATTTT; CDR3aa: CASSEPILDLSNQPQHF; v_gene: TRBV6-1; abundance: NA; j_gene: TRBJ1-5; d_gene: NA
CDR3nt: TGTGCCAGCAGTGTTCTATCTCGGGGAACAGGGGCTTACTATGGCTACACCTTC; CDR3aa: CASSVLSRGTGAYYGYTF; v_gene: TRBV6-1; abundance: NA; j_gene: TRBJ1-2; d_gene: TRBD1
CDR3nt: TGTGCCAGTAGTATAGCGGGGGGATACGAGCAGTACTTC; CDR3aa: CASSIAGGYEQYF; v_gene: TRBV19; abundance: NA; j_gene: TRBJ2-7; d_gene: TRBD2
CDR3nt: TGTGCCACCAGCAGGAAGGAGTGGCACCAAGAGACCCAGTACTTC; CDR3aa: CATSRKEWHQETQYF; v_gene: TRBV15; abundance: NA; j_gene: TRBJ2-5; d_gene: NA
CDR3nt: TGTGCCAGCAGTTACGACCCGGGACAGGAGCAGTTCTTC; CDR3aa: CASSYDPGQEQFF; v_gene: TRBV6-5; abundance: NA; j_gene: TRBJ2-1; d_gene: TRBD1
CDR3nt: TGTGCCAGCAGCAGGACCAGGGGCAACTATGGCTACACCTTC; CDR3aa: CASSRTRGNYGYTF; v_gene: TRBV27; abundance: NA; j_gene: TRBJ1-2; d_gene: NA
CDR3nt: TGTGCCTGGAGTGAGAGGCGGACTGAAGCTTTCTTT; CDR3aa: CAWSERRTEAFF; v_gene: TRBV30; abundance: NA; j_gene: TRBJ1-1; d_gene: NA
CDR3nt: TGTGCCGGCTCCTGGGGAGGACGGGCGGACGAGCAGTACTTC; CDR3aa: CAGSWGGRADEQYF; v_gene: TRBV6-6; abundance: NA; j_gene: TRBJ2-7; d_gene: NA
CDR3nt: TGCGCCAGCAGCCAAGATTGGCTAGCGGGGGGCGGGAATGAGCAGTTCTTC; CDR3aa: CASSQDWLAGGGNEQFF; v_gene: TRBV4-1; abundance: NA; j_gene: TRBJ2-1; d_gene: TRBD2
CDR3nt: TGTGCCAGCAGCACCCAGGGGGTTTACGAGCAGTACTTC; CDR3aa: CASSTQGVYEQYF; v_gene: TRBV13; abundance: NA; j_gene: TRBJ2-7; d_gene: TRBD1
CDR3nt: TGTGCCACCAGCAGAGATACCCCCGGGGAGCTGTTTTTT; CDR3aa: CATSRDTPGELFF; v_gene: TRBV15; abundance: NA; j_gene: TRBJ2-2; d_gene: NA
CDR3nt: TGTGCCAGCAGAAGTATCAAGACAGGGGAGAACAATGAGCAGTTCTTC; CDR3aa: CASRSIKTGENNEQFF; v_gene: TRBV6-6; abundance: NA; j_gene: TRBJ2-1; d_gene: TRBD1
CDR3nt: TGCGCCAGCAGCCAAGATAGGGGTGGGCGGGAAACAACAGATACGCAGTATTTT; CDR3aa: CASSQDRGGRETTDTQYF; v_gene: TRBV4-3; abundance: NA; j_gene: TRBJ2-3; d_gene: NA
CDR3nt: TGTGCCAGCAGGGGGGACAGGGGTGTCCACGAGCAGTACTTC; CDR3aa: CASRGDRGVHEQYF; v_gene: TRBV28; abundance: NA; j_gene: TRBJ2-7; d_gene: TRBD1
CDR3nt: TGTGCCAGCAGCCAGATGGGGAGCTATGGCTACACCTTC; CDR3aa: CASSQMGSYGYTF; v_gene: TRBV9; abundance: once; j_gene: TRBJ1-2; d_gene: NA
CDR3nt: TGTGCCAGCAGAGGACTCCGACAGGGCCATTTCACTGAAGCTTTCTTT; CDR3aa: CASRGLRQGHFTEAFF; v_gene: TRBV7-9; abundance: once; j_gene: TRBJ1-1; d_gene: TRBD1
CDR3nt: TGTGCCAGCAGCTTTCGACAGGCTCGCACCGGGGAGCTGTTTTTT; CDR3aa: CASSFRQARTGELFF; v_gene: TRBV21-1; abundance: NA; j_gene: TRBJ2-2; d_gene: NA
CDR3nt: TGTGCCAGCAGTGGCCTTTCGGACAGGGAATTCTACGAGCAGTACTTC; CDR3aa: CASSGLSDREFYEQYF; v_gene: TRBV2; abundance: NA; j_gene: TRBJ2-7; d_gene: TRBD1
CDR3nt: TGTGCCAGCAGCTTATTTGGGCCGAACACTGAAGCTTTCTTT; CDR3aa: CASSLFGPNTEAFF; v_gene: TRBV7-2; abundance: NA; j_gene: TRBJ1-1; d_gene: NA
CDR3nt: TGTGCCAGCAGTTTAGGATTTAACTATGGCTACACCTTC; CDR3aa: CASSLGFNYGYTF; v_gene: TRBV6-6; abundance: NA; j_gene: TRBJ1-2; d_gene: NA
CDR3nt: TGTGCCAGCAGTTACTCTACCACAGATACCAGCGGCTACACCTTC; CDR3aa: CASSYSTTDTSGYTF; v_gene: TRBV6-5; abundance: NA; j_gene: TRBJ1-2; d_gene: NA
CDR3nt: TGTGCCAGCATGTCGATGATCCCCGGGACAGGGGGTTGCAATCAGCCCCAGCATTTT; CDR3aa: CASMSMIPGTGGCNQPQHF; v_gene: TRBV6-9; abundance: few; j_gene: TRBJ1-5; d_gene: TRBD1
CDR3nt: TGTGCCAGCAGTCCCGGGGGGGTCAACATTCAGTACTTC; CDR3aa: CASSPGGVNIQYF; v_gene: TRBV27; abundance: NA; j_gene: TRBJ2-4; d_gene: TRBD2
CDR3nt: TGTGCCAGCAGTACCGACAACCTCAATCAGCCCCAGCATTTT; CDR3aa: CASSTDNLNQPQHF; v_gene: TRBV27; abundance: NA; j_gene: TRBJ1-5; d_gene: NA
CDR3nt: TGTGCCAGCAGCCTTCAGGGGGCAGATACGCAGTATTTT; CDR3aa: CASSLQGADTQYF; v_gene: TRBV9; abundance: NA; j_gene: TRBJ2-3; d_gene: TRBD1
CDR3nt: TGTGCCAGCAGCGTCGGTGGGGGGTCGGGGCAGCCCCAGCATTTT; CDR3aa: CASSVGGGSGQPQHF; v_gene: TRBV9; abundance: NA; j_gene: TRBJ1-5; d_gene: NA
CDR3nt: TGTGCCAGCAGTGAAGGCCCAGCGGGGACAGATACGCAGTATTTT; CDR3aa: CASSEGPAGTDTQYF; v_gene: TRBV2; abundance: NA; j_gene: TRBJ2-3; d_gene: TRBD2
CDR3nt: TGTGCCAGCAGCTTGGCCGTTAGGGGGGCAGATACGCAGTATTTT; CDR3aa: CASSLAVRGADTQYF; v_gene: TRBV5-6; abundance: NA; j_gene: TRBJ2-3; d_gene: NA
CDR3nt: TGTGCCTGGAGGGACAAAGGACAGGGGATCTCCTACGAGCAGTACTTC; CDR3aa: CAWRDKGQGISYEQYF; v_gene: TRBV30; abundance: NA; j_gene: TRBJ2-7; d_gene: TRBD1
CDR3nt: TGTGCCAGCAGACCTTTGGGACAGACACCCTACGAGCAGTACTTC; CDR3aa: CASRPLGQTPYEQYF; v_gene: TRBV6-1; abundance: NA; j_gene: TRBJ2-7; d_gene: TRBD1
CDR3nt: TGTGCCAGCAGTTACTCCACCGGCGGGGAGCTGTTTTTT; CDR3aa: CASSYSTGGELFF; v_gene: TRBV6-5; abundance: NA; j_gene: TRBJ2-2; d_gene: NA
CDR3nt: TGCGCCAGCAGATTGATAGATGAGCAGTTCTTC; CDR3aa: CASRLIDEQFF; v_gene: TRBV5-1; abundance: NA; j_gene: TRBJ2-1; d_gene: NA
CDR3nt: TGTGCCAGCAGTGAACTATCCGTCCGATTCCGGACGGAAGCTTTCTTT; CDR3aa: CASSELSVRFRTEAFF; v_gene: TRBV2; abundance: NA; j_gene: TRBJ1-1; d_gene: NA
CDR3nt: TGTGCCAGCAGCCACCAGGTAGGGGACAATGAGCAGTTCTTC; CDR3aa: CASSHQVGDNEQFF; v_gene: TRBV5-6; abundance: NA; j_gene: TRBJ2-1; d_gene: NA
CDR3nt: TGTGCCAGCAGTGAACTCAGGGGGTGGAGTGAGCAGTACTTC; CDR3aa: CASSELRGWSEQYF; v_gene: TRBV2; abundance: NA; j_gene: TRBJ2-7; d_gene: TRBD1
CDR3nt: TGTGCCAGCAGCGTAGCGGGGGTCGGGGAGACCCAGTACTTC; CDR3aa: CASSVAGVGETQYF; v_gene: TRBV9; abundance: few; j_gene: TRBJ2-5; d_gene: NA
CDR3nt: TGTGCCAGTAGTCCGGGACTAAGAGACACAGATACGCAGTATTTT; CDR3aa: CASSPGLRDTDTQYF; v_gene: TRBV19; abundance: NA; j_gene: TRBJ2-3; d_gene: TRBD2
CDR3nt: TGCGCCAGCAGCCAGACTAGCGGTTCCTACAATGAGCAGTTCTTC; CDR3aa: CASSQTSGSYNEQFF; v_gene: TRBV4-1; abundance: NA; j_gene: TRBJ2-1; d_gene: TRBD2
CDR3nt: TGTGCCAGCAGCTCCCTCGGCGGGTACAATGAGCAGTTCTTC; CDR3aa: CASSSLGGYNEQFF; v_gene: TRBV13; abundance: NA; j_gene: TRBJ2-1; d_gene: NA